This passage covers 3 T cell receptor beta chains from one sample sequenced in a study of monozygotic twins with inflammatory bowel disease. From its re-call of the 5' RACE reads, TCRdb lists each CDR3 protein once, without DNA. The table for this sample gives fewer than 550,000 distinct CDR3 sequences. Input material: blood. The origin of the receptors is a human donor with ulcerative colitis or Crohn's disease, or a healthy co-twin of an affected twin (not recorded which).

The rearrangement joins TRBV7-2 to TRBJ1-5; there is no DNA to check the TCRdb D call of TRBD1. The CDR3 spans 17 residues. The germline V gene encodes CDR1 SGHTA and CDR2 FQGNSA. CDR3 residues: CASSLSQGFSGNQPQHF.

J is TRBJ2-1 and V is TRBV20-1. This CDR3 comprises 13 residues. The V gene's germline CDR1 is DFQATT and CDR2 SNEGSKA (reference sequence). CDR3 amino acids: CSVYRGTYNEQFF.

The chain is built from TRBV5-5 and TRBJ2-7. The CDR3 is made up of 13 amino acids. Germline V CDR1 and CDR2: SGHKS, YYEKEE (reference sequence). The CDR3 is CASSFTDSYEQYF.